Sequencing of this T cell receptor (beta chain) was carried out in a study of shared clonotypes between healthy human individuals. Whole-study context: The study enrolled a couple of women and a few men aged 18 to 49. The study's findings and limits: Owing to a small donor count, the genetic and exposure-history diversity represented was limited.

Sequencing was performed on unsorted PBMC DNA using ten immunoSEQ deep assay plates. The method was immunoSEQ multiplex PCR; TCRdb's version includes in-frame clones alone and lacks a portion of them. Of 75,000 to 100,000 clones in the sample, roughly half are singletons; the top ten hold approximately 15%. This clone was recorded once. Its antigen is not known. All participating donors were Caucasian adults from Nashville, Tennessee. Sequencing input: PBMCs. This sequence originates from a woman aged 40 to 49 in good health. Some clones in this sample may be carry-over from other donors' samples.

CDR3 loop: CAISESSTGPYGYTF. The CDR3 DNA is TGTGCCATCAGTGAGTCGTCGACAGGGCCGTATGGCTACACCTTC. The genes are TRBV10-3 and TRBJ1-2; 7 bases are a match to TRBD1. Per germline, CDR1 ENHRY and CDR2 SYGVKD. The CDR3 loop spans 15 amino acids. V trimming: 0 bases; J trimming: 5 bases; junction bases outside the gene matches: 6.